The clone carrying this T cell receptor (beta chain) turned up a few times. Antigen unknown. These data belong to a study of memory CD4+ T cells and cytomegalovirus serostatus. Turning to the study itself: Donors were healthy Belgian adults, about ten CMV seropositive and about 24 seronegative. Study-level results: CD4+ memory repertoires contained about two fifths of the 164 reported CMV TCRbeta sequences.

Sequencing used immunoSEQ multiplex PCR; TCRdb keeps in-frame clones, though not all of them. The table records 50,000 to 75,000 clones, more than 75% of them present only once. The sort gate was single viable CD3+CD4+CD8-CD45RO+ cells for memory CD4+ T cells. Trimming pared 1 base from V and 0 bases from J, leaving 6 bases between. The CDR3 has 13 residues. CDR1 GTSNPN and CDR2 SVGIG come from the germline V gene (reference sequence). The sequence was collected from an adult in good health and CMV-seronegative. Sequenced sample: memory CD4+ T cells from blood. This rearrangement joins TRBV30 to TRBJ1-1; D not resolved. CDR3 nucleotide sequence: TGTGCCTGGAGTGGCAGTTTGAACACTGAAGCTTTCTTT. Translated, it gives CAWSGSLNTEAFF.